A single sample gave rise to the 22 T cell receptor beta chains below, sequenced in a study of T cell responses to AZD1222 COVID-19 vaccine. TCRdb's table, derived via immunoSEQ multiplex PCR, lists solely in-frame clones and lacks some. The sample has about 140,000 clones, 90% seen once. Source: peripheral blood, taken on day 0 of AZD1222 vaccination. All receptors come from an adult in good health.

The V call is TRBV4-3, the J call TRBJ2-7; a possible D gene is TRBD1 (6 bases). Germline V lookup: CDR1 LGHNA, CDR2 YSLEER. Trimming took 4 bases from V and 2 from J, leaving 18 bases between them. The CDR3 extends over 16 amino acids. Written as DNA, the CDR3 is TGCGCCAGCAGCCTCCAAGTGGGACAAAGACCCTACGAGCAGTACTTC. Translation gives CASSLQVGQRPYEQYF.

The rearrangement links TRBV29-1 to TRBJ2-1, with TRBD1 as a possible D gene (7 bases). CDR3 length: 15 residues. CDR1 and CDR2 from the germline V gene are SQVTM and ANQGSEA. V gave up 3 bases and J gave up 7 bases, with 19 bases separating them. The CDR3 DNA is TGCAGCGTTGAGGGGGGACAGCTATCGTTAAATGAGCAGTTCTTC. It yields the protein CSVEGGQLSLNEQFF.

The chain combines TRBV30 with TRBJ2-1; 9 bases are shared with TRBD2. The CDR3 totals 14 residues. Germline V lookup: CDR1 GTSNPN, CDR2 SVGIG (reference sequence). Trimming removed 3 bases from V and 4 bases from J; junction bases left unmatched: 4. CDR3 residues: CAWRLAGEYNEQFF. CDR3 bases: TGTGCCTGGAGGTTAGCGGGAGAGTACAATGAGCAGTTCTTC.

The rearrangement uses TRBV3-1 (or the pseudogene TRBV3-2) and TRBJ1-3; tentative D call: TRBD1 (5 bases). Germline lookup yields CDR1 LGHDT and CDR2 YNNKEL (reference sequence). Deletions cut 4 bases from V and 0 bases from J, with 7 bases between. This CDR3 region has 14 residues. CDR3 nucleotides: TGTGCCAGCAGCCTTCAGGGCTCTGGAAACACCATATATTTT. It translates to CASSLQGSGNTIYF.

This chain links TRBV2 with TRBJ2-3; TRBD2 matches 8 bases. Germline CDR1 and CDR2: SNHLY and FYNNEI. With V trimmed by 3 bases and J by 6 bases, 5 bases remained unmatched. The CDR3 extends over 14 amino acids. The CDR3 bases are TGTGCCAGCAGTGACGACGGGAGGGGTGATACGCAGTATTTT. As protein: CASSDDGRGDTQYF. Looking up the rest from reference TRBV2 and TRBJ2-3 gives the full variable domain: EPEVTQTPSHQVTQMGQEVILRCVPISNHLYFYWYRQILGQKVEFLVSFYNNEISEKSEIFDDQFSVERPDGSNFTLKIRSTKLEDSAMYFCASSDDGRGDTQYFGPGTRLTVL.

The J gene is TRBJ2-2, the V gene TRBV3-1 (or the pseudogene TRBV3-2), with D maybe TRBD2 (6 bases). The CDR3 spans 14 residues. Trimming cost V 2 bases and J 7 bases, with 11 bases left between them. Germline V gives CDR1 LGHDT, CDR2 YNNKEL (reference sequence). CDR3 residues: CASSQFSGVGELFF. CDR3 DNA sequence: TGTGCCAGCAGCCAATTTAGCGGCGTCGGGGAGCTGTTTTTT.

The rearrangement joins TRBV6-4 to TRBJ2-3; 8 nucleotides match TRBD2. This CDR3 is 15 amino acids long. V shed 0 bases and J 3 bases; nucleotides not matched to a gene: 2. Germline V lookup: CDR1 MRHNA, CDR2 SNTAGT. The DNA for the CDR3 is TGTGCCAGCAGTGACTCGGGACTAGTGACAGATACGCAGTATTTT. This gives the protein CASSDSGLVTDTQYF.

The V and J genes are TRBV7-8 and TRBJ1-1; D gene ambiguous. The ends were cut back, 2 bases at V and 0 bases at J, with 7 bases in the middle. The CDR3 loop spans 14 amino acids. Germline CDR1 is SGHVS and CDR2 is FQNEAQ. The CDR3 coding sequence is TGTGCCAGCAGCTTAAGACGACTGAACACTGAAGCTTTCTTT. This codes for CASSLRRLNTEAFF.

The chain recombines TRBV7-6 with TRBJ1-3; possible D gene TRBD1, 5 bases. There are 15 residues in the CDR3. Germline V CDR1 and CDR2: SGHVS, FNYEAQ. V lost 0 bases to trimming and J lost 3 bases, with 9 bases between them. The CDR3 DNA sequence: TGTGCCAGCAGCTTAGCCCCAGGGTTTGGAAACACCATATATTTT. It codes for CASSLAPGFGNTIYF.

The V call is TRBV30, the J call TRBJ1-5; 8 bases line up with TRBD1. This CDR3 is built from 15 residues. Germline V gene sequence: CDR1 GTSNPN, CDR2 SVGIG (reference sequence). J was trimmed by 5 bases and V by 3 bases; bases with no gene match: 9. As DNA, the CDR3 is TGTGCCTGGAGAAGGGCAGGGGGCCCCTATCAGCCCCAGCATTTT. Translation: CAWRRAGGPYQPQHF.

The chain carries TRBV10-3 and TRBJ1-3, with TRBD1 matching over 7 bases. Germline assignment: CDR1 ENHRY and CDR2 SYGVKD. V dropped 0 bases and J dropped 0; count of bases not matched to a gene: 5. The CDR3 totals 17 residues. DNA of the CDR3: TGTGCCATCAGTGAGTCCCTGACAGGGCGCTCTGGAAACACCATATATTTT. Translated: CAISESLTGRSGNTIYF.

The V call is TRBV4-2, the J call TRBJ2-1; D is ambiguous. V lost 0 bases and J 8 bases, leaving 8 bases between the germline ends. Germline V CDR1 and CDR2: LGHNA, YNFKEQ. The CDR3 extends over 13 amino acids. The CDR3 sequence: CASSQDQGDEQFF. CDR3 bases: TGTGCCAGCAGCCAAGATCAAGGTGATGAGCAGTTCTTC.

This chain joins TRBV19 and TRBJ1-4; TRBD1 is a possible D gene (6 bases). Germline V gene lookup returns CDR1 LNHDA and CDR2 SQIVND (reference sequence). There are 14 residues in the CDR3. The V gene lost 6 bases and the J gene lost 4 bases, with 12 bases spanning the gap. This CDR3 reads CASRIGQLNEKLFF. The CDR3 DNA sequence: TGTGCCAGTAGAATTGGACAGCTTAATGAAAAACTGTTTTTT. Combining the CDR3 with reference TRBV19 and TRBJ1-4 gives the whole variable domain DGGITQSPKYLFRKEGQNVTLSCEQNLNHDAMYWYRQDPGQGLRLIYYSQIVNDFQKGDIAEGYSVSREKKESFPLTVTSAQKNPTAFYLCASRIGQLNEKLFFGSGTQLSVL.

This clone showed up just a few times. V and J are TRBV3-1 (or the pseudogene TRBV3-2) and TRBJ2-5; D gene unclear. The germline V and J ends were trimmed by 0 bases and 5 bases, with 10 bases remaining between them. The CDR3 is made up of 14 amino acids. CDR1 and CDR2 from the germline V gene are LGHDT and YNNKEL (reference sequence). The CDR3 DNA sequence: TGTGCCAGCAGCCAAGAGGGATTGCGGGAGACCCAGTACTTC. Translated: CASSQEGLRETQYF.

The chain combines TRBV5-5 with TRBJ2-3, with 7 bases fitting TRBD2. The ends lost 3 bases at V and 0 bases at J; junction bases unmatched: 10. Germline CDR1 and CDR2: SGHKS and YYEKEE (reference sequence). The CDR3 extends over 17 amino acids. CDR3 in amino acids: CASSSLDGRHSTDTQYF. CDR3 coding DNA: TGTGCCAGCAGCTCCTTGGACGGGAGGCATAGCACAGATACGCAGTATTTT.

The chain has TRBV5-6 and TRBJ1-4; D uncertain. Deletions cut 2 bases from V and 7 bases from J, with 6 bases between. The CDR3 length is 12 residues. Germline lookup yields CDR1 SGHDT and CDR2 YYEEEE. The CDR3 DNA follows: TGTGCCAGCAGCTTTAACCTTGAAAAACTGTTTTTT. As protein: CASSFNLEKLFF.

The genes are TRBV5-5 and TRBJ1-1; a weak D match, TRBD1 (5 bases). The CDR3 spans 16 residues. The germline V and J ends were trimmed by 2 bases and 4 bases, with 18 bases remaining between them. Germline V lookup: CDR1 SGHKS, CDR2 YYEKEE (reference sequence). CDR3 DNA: TGTGCCAGCAGCTTCCTGGTGGGGGGATTGGGCACTGAAGCTTTCTTT. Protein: CASSFLVGGLGTEAFF.

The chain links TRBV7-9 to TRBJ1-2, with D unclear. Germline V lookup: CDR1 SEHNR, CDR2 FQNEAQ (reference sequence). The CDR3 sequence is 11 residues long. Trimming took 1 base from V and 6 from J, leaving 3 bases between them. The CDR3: CASSLGDGYTF. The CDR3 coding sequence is TGTGCCAGCAGCTTAGGGGATGGCTACACCTTC.

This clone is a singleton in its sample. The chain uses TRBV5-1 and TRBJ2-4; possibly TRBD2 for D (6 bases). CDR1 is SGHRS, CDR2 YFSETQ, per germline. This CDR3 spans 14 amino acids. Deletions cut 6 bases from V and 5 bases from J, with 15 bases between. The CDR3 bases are TGCGCCAGCACCCGTGGAGGGTGGGAAAACATTCAGTACTTC. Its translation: CASTRGGWENIQYF.

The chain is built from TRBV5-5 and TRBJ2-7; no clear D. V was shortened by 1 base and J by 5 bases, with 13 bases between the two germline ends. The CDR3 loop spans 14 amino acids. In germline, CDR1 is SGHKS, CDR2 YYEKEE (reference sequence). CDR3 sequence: CASSLNPLRDEQYF. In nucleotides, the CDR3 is TGTGCCAGCAGCTTGAACCCGTTAAGGGACGAGCAGTACTTC.

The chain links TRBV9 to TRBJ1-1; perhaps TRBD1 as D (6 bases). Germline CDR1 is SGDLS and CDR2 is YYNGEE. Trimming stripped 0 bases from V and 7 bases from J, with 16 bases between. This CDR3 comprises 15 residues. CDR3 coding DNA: TGTGCCAGCAGCGTAGCCCCGACAGGAAAAGATGAAGCTTTCTTT. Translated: CASSVAPTGKDEAFF.

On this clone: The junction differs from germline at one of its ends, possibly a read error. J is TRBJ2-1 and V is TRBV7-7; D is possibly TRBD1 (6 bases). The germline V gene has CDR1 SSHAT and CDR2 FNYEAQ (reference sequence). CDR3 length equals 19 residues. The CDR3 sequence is CASSSPPRRSWDNRNEQFF. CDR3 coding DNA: TGTGCTAGCAGCTCACCACCAAGAAGGTCCTGGGACAATCGCAATGAGCAGTTCTTC.